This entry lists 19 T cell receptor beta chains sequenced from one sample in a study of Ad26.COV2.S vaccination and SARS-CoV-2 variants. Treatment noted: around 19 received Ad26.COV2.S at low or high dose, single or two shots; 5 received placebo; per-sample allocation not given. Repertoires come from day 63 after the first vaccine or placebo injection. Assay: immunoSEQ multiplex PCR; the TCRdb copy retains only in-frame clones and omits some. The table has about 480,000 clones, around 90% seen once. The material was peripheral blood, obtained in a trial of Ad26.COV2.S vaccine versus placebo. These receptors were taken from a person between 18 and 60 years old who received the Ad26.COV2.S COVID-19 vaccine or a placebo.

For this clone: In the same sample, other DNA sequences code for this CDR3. CDR3 sequence: CASRSGLNTEAFF. CDR3 bases: TGTGCCAGCCGTTCAGGGTTGAACACTGAAGCTTTCTTT. This chain joins TRBV27 and TRBJ1-1; D may be TRBD1 (5 bases). CDR1 is MNHEY and CDR2 is SMNVEV in the germline V gene (reference sequence). The CDR3 contains 13 residues. V dropped 8 bases and J dropped 0 bases, with 10 bases sitting between them.

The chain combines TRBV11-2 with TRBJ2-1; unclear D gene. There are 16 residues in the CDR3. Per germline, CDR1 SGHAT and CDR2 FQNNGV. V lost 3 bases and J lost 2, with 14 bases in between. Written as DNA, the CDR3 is TGTGCCAGCAGCTTCGTTGGGCGCCTGGCCTACAATGAGCAGTTCTTC. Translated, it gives CASSFVGRLAYNEQFF.

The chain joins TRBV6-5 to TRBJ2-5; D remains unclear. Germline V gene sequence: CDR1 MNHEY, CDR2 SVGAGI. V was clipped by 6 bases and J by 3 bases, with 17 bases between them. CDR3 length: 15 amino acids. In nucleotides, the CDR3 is TGTGCCAGCAGCGAGAGCCTCGGGCGAAAAGAGACCCAGTACTTC. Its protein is CASSESLGRKETQYF.

CDR3 region: CATPGGPFDEQFF. CDR3 nucleotide sequence: TGTGCCACCCCGGGAGGGCCATTCGATGAGCAGTTCTTC. The chain has TRBV28 and TRBJ2-1; 8 positions match TRBD2. Germline CDR1 MDHEN, CDR2 SYDVKM. V gave up 10 bases and J gave up 8 bases; unmatched junction bases: 10. This CDR3 has 13 residues.

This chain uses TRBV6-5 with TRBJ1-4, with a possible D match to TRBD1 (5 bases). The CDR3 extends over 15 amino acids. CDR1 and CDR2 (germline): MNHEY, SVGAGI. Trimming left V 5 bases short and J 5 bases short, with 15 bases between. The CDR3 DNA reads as TGTGCCAGCAGTCAGCTAGGGACGGCGAATGAAAAACTGTTTTTT. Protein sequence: CASSQLGTANEKLFF.

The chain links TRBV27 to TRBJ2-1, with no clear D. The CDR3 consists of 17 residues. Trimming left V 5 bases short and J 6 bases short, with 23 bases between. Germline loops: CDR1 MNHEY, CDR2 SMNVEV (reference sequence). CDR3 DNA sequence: TGTGCCAGCAGTCTGTATGGCGGAACCGTAAAAAGCAATGAGCAGTTCTTC. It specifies CASSLYGGTVKSNEQFF.

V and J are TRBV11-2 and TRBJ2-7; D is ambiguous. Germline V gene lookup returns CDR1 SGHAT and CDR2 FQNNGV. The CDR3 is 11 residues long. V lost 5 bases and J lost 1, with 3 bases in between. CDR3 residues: CASSRSYEQYF. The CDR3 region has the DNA TGTGCCAGCAGCCGTTCCTACGAGCAGTACTTC.

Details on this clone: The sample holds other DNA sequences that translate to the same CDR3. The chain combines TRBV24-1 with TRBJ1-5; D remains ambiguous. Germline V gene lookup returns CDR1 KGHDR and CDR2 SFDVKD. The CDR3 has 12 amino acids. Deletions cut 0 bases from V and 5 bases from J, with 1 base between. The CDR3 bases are TGTGCCACCAGTGATTTGCATCAGCCCCAGCATTTT. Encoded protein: CATSDLHQPQHF.

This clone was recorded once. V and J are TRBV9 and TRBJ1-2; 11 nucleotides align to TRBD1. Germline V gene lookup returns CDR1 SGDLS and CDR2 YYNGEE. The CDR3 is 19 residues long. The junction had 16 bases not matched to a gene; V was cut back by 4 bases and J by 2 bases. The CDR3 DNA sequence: TGTGCCAGCAGCACCCGTCGTGGACAGGGGGCGCAAACCAACTATGGCTACACCTTC. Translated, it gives CASSTRRGQGAQTNYGYTF.

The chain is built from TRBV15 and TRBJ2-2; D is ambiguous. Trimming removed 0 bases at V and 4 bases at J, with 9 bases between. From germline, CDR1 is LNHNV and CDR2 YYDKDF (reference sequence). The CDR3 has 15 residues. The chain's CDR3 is CATSRDQLATGELFF. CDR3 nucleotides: TGTGCCACCAGCAGAGACCAGCTGGCCACCGGGGAGCTGTTTTTT.

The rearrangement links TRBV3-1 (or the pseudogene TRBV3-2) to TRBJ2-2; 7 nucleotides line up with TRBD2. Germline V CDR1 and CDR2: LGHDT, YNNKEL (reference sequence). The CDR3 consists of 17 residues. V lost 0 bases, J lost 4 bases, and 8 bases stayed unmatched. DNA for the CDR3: TGTGCCAGCAGCCAAGATTTACATACTAGCGTCACCGGGGAGCTGTTTTTT. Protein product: CASSQDLHTSVTGELFF.

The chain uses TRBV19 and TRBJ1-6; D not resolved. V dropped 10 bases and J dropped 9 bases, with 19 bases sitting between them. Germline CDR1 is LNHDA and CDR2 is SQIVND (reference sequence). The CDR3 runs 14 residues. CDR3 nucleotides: TGTGCCACCCAAACCGGGAGAACGGGTTCACCCCTCCACTTT. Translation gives CATQTGRTGSPLHF.

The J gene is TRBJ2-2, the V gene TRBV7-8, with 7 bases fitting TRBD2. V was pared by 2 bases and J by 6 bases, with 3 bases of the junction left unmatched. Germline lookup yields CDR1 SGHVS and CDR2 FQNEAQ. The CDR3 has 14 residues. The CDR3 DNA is TGTGCCAGCAGCTTACTTACTAGCGCCGGGGAGCTGTTTTTT. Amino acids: CASSLLTSAGELFF.

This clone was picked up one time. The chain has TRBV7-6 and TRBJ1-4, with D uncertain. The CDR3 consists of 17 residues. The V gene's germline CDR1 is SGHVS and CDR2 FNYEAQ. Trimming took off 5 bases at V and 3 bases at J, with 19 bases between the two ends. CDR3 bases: TGTGCCAGCAGCGGTGTTGGGAAAAGGGCGGCTAATGAAAAACTGTTTTTT. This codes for CASSGVGKRAANEKLFF.

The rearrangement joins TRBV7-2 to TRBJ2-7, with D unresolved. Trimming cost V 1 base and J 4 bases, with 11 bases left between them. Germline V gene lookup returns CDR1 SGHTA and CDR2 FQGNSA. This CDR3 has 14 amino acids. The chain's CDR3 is CASSLEYFVYEQYF. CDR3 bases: TGTGCCAGCAGCTTAGAGTACTTTGTTTACGAGCAGTACTTC.

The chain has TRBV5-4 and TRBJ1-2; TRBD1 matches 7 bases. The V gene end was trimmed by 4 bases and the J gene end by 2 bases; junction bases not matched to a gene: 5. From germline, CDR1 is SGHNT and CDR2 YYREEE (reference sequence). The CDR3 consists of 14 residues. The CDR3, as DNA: TGTGCCAGCAGCACGACCAGGGGGAACTATGGCTACACCTTC. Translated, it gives CASSTTRGNYGYTF.

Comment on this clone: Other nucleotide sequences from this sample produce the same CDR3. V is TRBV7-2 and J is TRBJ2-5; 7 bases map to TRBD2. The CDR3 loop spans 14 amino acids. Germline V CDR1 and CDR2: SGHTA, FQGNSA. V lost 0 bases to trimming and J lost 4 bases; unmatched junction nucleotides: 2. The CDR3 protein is CASSLAGGRETQYF. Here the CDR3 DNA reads TGTGCCAGCAGCTTAGCGGGAGGGAGAGAGACCCAGTACTTC.

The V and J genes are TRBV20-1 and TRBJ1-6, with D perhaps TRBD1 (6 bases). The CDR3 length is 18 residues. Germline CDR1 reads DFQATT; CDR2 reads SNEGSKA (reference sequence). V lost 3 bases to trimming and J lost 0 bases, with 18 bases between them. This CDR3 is CSASVRPQGSSYNSPLHF. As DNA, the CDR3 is TGCAGTGCTAGTGTCCGACCGCAGGGGAGCTCCTATAATTCACCCCTCCACTTT.

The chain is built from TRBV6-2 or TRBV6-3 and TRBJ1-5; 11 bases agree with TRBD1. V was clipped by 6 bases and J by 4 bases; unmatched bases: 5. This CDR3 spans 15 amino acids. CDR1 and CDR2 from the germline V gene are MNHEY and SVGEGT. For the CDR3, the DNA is TGTGCCAGCAGCTCCGGGACAGGGGGGAATCAGCCCCAGCATTTT. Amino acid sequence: CASSSGTGGNQPQHF.